The 24 T cell receptor beta chains reported below all come from one sample, sequenced in a study of T-cell reconstitution after alpha-beta-depleted transplantation in children. The TCRbeta library incorporated unique molecular identifiers. TCRdb recomputed calls from the PCR reads with MiXCR, one row per CDR3 protein. This sample carries about 400,000 distinct CDR3 sequences, about a sixth of them seen once, and the ten largest clones take roughly 29%. The sequencing here drew on PBMCs, mostly from graft donor cells, taken 360 days after TCRalphabeta/CD19-depleted stem cell transplant. These receptors were taken from a boy under two years old who had a stem cell transplant for Wiskott-Aldrich syndrome, so the T cells may come from the graft donor.

This clonotype occurred a few times. The J gene is TRBJ2-7, the V gene TRBV5-1, with 10 bases fitting TRBD1. V dropped 4 bases and J dropped 4; count of bases not matched to a gene: 14. The CDR3 is 17 residues long. The V gene's germline CDR1 is SGHRS and CDR2 YFSETQ. CDR3 nucleotides: TGCGCCAGCAGCCACCTGCCGCCGGGACAGGGGCTTTACGAGCAGTACTTC. Amino acids: CASSHLPPGQGLYEQYF.

The V gene is TRBV28, the J gene TRBJ2-5; D is possibly TRBD2 (6 bases). The V gene's germline CDR1 is MDHEN and CDR2 SYDVKM. The ends were cut back, 5 bases at V and 7 bases at J, with 17 bases in the middle. This CDR3 contains 14 residues. The CDR3 sequence: CASSPKSRSGTQYF. The CDR3 DNA reads TGTGCCAGCAGTCCGAAGTCGCGTAGCGGGACCCAGTACTTC.

This chain links TRBV24-1 with TRBJ2-1; 7 positions match TRBD2. The CDR3 sequence is 17 residues long. V was pared by 2 bases and J by 4 bases, with 10 bases of the junction left unmatched. The germline V gene encodes CDR1 KGHDR and CDR2 SFDVKD. The CDR3 is CATSDSGLAALYNEQFF. The CDR3 DNA reads TGTGCCACCAGTGATTCGGGGCTAGCGGCCCTTTACAATGAGCAGTTCTTC.

The rearrangement links TRBV4-3 to TRBJ2-7, with D possibly being TRBD1 (5 bases). The V end lost 1 base, the J end lost 2 bases, and 12 bases lay between the germline ends. CDR1 is LGHNA, CDR2 YSLEER, per germline. The CDR3 length is 15 residues. Here the CDR3 reads CASSQGQGATYEQYF. The CDR3 bases are TGCGCCAGCAGCCAAGGGCAGGGCGCTACCTACGAGCAGTACTTC.

This clonotype was detected only a few times. This chain links TRBV25-1 with TRBJ2-3, with D possibly being TRBD2 (6 bases). Germline V gene sequence: CDR1 MGHDK, CDR2 SYGVNS. The V end was cut by 3 bases, the J end by 0 bases, with 13 bases between. The CDR3 length is 16 residues. CDR3 in amino acids: CASSDPRRESTDTQYF. CDR3 DNA: TGTGCCAGCAGTGATCCCCGGCGGGAAAGCACAGATACGCAGTATTTT.

The chain combines TRBV5-1 with TRBJ2-1, with 10 bases matching TRBD2. Trimming took 1 base from V and 5 from J; bases not matched to a gene: 3. The CDR3 contains 15 residues. The germline gives CDR1 SGHRS, CDR2 YFSETQ. CDR3: CASSLLAGGDNEQFF. The CDR3 DNA reads as TGCGCCAGCAGCTTGTTAGCGGGGGGAGACAATGAGCAGTTCTTC.

This clonotype was recorded a few times. This chain connects TRBV28 to TRBJ1-6; a possible D gene is TRBD1 (6 bases). The CDR3 totals 17 residues. Between the trimmed V and J ends, which lost 2 bases and 6 bases, there was a span of 17 bases. Germline V CDR1 and CDR2: MDHEN, SYDVKM. CDR3 sequence reads: CASSLDQGRGANSPLHF. The CDR3 DNA reads TGTGCCAGCAGTTTAGACCAGGGGCGGGGGGCTAATTCACCCCTCCACTTT.

This clonotype was seen a few times. The genes are TRBV4-3 and TRBJ2-1; 7 nucleotides agree with TRBD1. The trim removed 2 bases at V and 5 bases at J, leaving 6 bases unmatched. Germline CDR1 is LGHNA and CDR2 is YSLEER. The CDR3 totals 15 residues. CDR3 DNA: TGCGCCAGCAGCCAAAGAGGCACAGGGGACAATGAGCAGTTCTTC. Translating gives CASSQRGTGDNEQFF.

J is TRBJ2-7 and V is TRBV7-9; TRBD2 matches 10 bases. The CDR3 contains 15 residues. Looked up from germline, CDR1 is SEHNR and CDR2 is FQNEAQ (reference sequence). V gave up 5 bases and J gave up 2 bases; unmatched junction bases: 6. CDR3 nucleotide sequence: TGTGCCAGCAGCCCAGCACTAGCGGGGCCCTACGAGCAGTACTTC. Its translation: CASSPALAGPYEQYF. The full variable domain, completed using reference TRBV7-9 and TRBJ2-7, is DTGVSQNPRHKITKRGQNVTFRCDPISEHNRLYWYRQTLGQGPEFLTYFQNEAQLEKSRLLSDRFSAERPKGSFSTLEIQRTEQGDSAMYLCASSPALAGPYEQYFGPGTRLTVT.

Only a few counts were recorded for this clonotype. The chain recombines TRBV5-5 with TRBJ2-4, with TRBD2 matching 12 bases. The CDR3 runs 16 residues. V lost 1 base and J lost 6; bases outside the gene matches: 5. Germline CDR1 is SGHKS and CDR2 is YYEKEE (reference sequence). The CDR3 here is CASSLTPGLAGNIQYF. CDR3 DNA sequence: TGTGCCAGCAGCTTGACCCCGGGACTAGCGGGAAACATTCAGTACTTC. Full variable domain (remainder filled in from reference TRBV5-5 and TRBJ2-4): DAGVTQSPTHLIKTRGQQVTLRCSPISGHKSVSWYQQVLGQGPQFIFQYYEKEERGRGNFPDRFSARQFPNYSSELNVNALLLGDSALYLCASSLTPGLAGNIQYFGAGTRLSVL.

This clonotype was observed a few times. V usage is TRBV7-9 and J usage is TRBJ2-5; TRBD2 aligns across 11 bases. Trimming took 1 base from V and 5 from J; bases not matched to a gene: 9. There are 17 residues in the CDR3. Germline V gene sequence: CDR1 SEHNR, CDR2 FQNEAQ (reference sequence). The CDR3, as DNA: TGTGCCAGCAGCTTAGAACTAGCGGGAGTTTCGGGGGAGACCCAGTACTTC. The encoded protein is CASSLELAGVSGETQYF.

The genes are TRBV7-2 and TRBJ1-5; D gene unclear. V lost 5 bases and J lost 7, with 12 bases in between. There are 13 residues in the CDR3. Germline values: CDR1 SGHTA, CDR2 FQGNSA. The CDR3 is CASSPERVQPQHF. The CDR3 coding sequence is TGTGCCAGCAGCCCCGAACGGGTCCAGCCCCAGCATTTT.

The gene calls are TRBV20-1 and TRBJ2-6, with D unclear. Between the trimmed V and J ends, which lost 2 bases and 3 bases, there was a span of 8 bases. Germline CDR1 DFQATT, CDR2 SNEGSKA (reference sequence). The CDR3 is 14 residues long. The CDR3 region has the DNA TGCAGTGCTAGACTAGTGGGTGGGGCCAACGTCCTGACTTTC. This sequence encodes CSARLVGGANVLTF.

The rearrangement uses TRBV5-1 and TRBJ2-7, with 13 bases that match TRBD2. The ends lost 0 bases at V and 4 bases at J; junction bases unmatched: 16. The CDR3 extends over 20 amino acids. CDR1 is SGHRS, CDR2 YFSETQ, per germline. This CDR3 reads CASSLALLAGGPMASYEQYF. The CDR3 coding sequence is TGCGCCAGCAGCTTGGCACTACTAGCGGGAGGGCCTATGGCATCTTACGAGCAGTACTTC.

The rearrangement links TRBV20-1 to TRBJ2-7; D call uncertain. The CDR3 length is 12 residues. Germline CDR1 DFQATT, CDR2 SNEGSKA (reference sequence). V lost 6 bases, J lost 4 bases, and 13 bases lay in between. CDR3 in amino acids: CSAASSGYEQYF. DNA of the CDR3: TGCAGTGCCGCGAGTTCGGGTTACGAGCAGTACTTC.

The rearrangement joins TRBV14 to TRBJ1-1, with no clear D. Germline V gene sequence: CDR1 SGHDN, CDR2 FVKESK. The CDR3 totals 14 residues. V was pared by 3 bases and J by 1 base, with 9 bases between. The DNA of the CDR3 is TGTGCCAGCAGCCAGCTGGGCAGGAACACTGAAGCTTTCTTT. Its protein is CASSQLGRNTEAFF.

This clonotype was picked up a small number of times. The V gene is TRBV11-2, the J gene TRBJ2-7; perhaps TRBD1 as D (6 bases). This CDR3 contains 15 residues. The V gene's germline CDR1 is SGHAT and CDR2 FQNNGV. The V gene lost 6 bases and the J gene lost 2 bases, with 17 bases spanning the gap. CDR3 loop: CASSLTGRVTYEQYF. CDR3 DNA: TGTGCCAGCAGTCTAACAGGGAGAGTCACCTACGAGCAGTACTTC.

On this clonotype itself: Compared with germline, one end of the junction differs, possibly owing to a read error. This chain links TRBV5-1 with TRBJ2-6; D possibly corresponds to TRBD1 (6 bases). This CDR3 comprises 15 residues. Germline V gene sequence: CDR1 SGHRS, CDR2 YFSETQ. This CDR3 is CASSLGHSGANVLTF. CDR3 DNA sequence: TGCGCCAGCAGTTTGGGACACTCTGGGGCCAACGTCCTGACTTTC. The full variable domain, its missing parts supplied by reference TRBV5-1 and TRBJ2-6, is KAGVTQTPRYLIKTRGQQVTLSCSPISGHRSVSWYQQTPGQGLQFLFEYFSETQRNKGNFPGRFSGRQFSNSRSEMNVSTLELGDSALYLCASSLGHSGANVLTFGAGSRLTVL.

This clonotype was found many times. The V and J genes are TRBV5-1 and TRBJ2-2, with 9 bases fitting TRBD1. The CDR3 runs to 18 residues. J was trimmed by 4 bases and V by 4 bases; bases with no gene match: 14. In germline, CDR1 is SGHRS, CDR2 YFSETQ. CDR3: CASSLGQGPTGSTGELFF. DNA for the CDR3: TGCGCCAGCAGCCTGGGACAGGGCCCCACGGGGAGCACCGGGGAGCTGTTTTTT.

The chain carries TRBV4-2 and TRBJ2-1; 11 positions agree with TRBD2. Germline loops: CDR1 LGHNA, CDR2 YNFKEQ. J gave up 5 bases and V 0 bases, and 3 bases lay outside the gene matches. The CDR3 extends over 16 amino acids. The CDR3 is CASSQDTSGGNNEQFF. The CDR3, as DNA: TGTGCCAGCAGCCAAGACACTAGCGGGGGTAACAATGAGCAGTTCTTC.

The chain combines TRBV4-3 with TRBJ2-3, with 11 bases fitting TRBD2. The CDR3 is 19 residues long. The germline gives CDR1 LGHNA, CDR2 YSLEER. Trimming at V came to 0 bases and at J to 3 bases, leaving 11 bases not matched to a gene. CDR3 in amino acids: CASSQDDHSGRAKTDTQYF. CDR3 coding DNA: TGCGCCAGCAGCCAAGATGACCATAGCGGGAGGGCCAAAACAGATACGCAGTATTTT.

The chain is built from TRBV2 and TRBJ2-5; weak D call: TRBD1 (8 bases). V gave up 2 bases and J gave up 5 bases, with 15 bases separating them. The V gene's germline CDR1 is SNHLY and CDR2 FYNNEI. The CDR3 runs to 15 residues. The CDR3 DNA sequence: TGTGCCAGCAGTGAACTAGGACAGGGAGGGGAGACCCAGTACTTC. It encodes CASSELGQGGETQYF.

This clonotype was detected many times. This sequence joins TRBV11-2 and TRBJ2-1; 7 nucleotides agree with TRBD2. In germline, CDR1 is SGHAT, CDR2 FQNNGV. The CDR3 length is 16 residues. V was clipped by 5 bases and J by 0 bases; unmatched bases: 7. The CDR3 loop is CASSQIRGSSYNEQFF. As DNA, the CDR3 is TGTGCCAGCAGCCAAATTCGCGGGAGCTCCTACAATGAGCAGTTCTTC.

The chain is built from TRBV3-1 and TRBJ2-7, with 10 bases identical to TRBD1. Germline trimming cut 4 bases from V and 7 bases from J; bases unmatched to any gene: 7. CDR1 LGHDT and CDR2 YNNKEL come from the germline V gene (reference sequence). The CDR3 has 14 residues. CDR3 region: CASSRMGTGVEQYF. The CDR3 region has the DNA TGTGCCAGCAGCCGGATGGGGACAGGGGTAGAGCAGTACTTC.